A selection of T cell receptor beta chains follows, all from one sample in a study of blood T cell repertoires in COVID-19. The method was immunoSEQ multiplex PCR; TCRdb's version includes in-frame clones alone and lacks a portion of them. The data contain roughly 120,000 clones, 92% of them singletons. The sequenced sample was peripheral blood. These receptors all stem from a man aged 45 to 65 with COVID-19, enrolled during active disease. CDR3s include the opening cysteine and the closing phenylalanine or tryptophan. The D gene is left open where the match is weak. Expanded clones get a size class; other rows say once, few or many, or leave the size out.

>few|TRBJ2-1|TRBV6-1|TRBD1
TGTGCCAGCAGTGGTGGACAGGCTAGCTCCTACAATGAGCAGTTCTTC
CASSGGQASSYNEQFF
>.|TRBJ2-7|TRBV6-1|.
TGTGCCAGCAGTGAAGCGTGGGGAGGGGGGTGGTCCTACGAGCAGTACTTC
CASSEAWGGGWSYEQYF
>.|TRBJ2-3|TRBV18|.
TGTGCCAGCTCACCCCTCGACCCCCCGGGAGATACGCAGTATTTT
CASSPLDPPGDTQYF
>.|TRBJ2-7|TRBV10-3|TRBD1
TGTGCCATCAGCCGGGACAGGGTGTCCCACGAGCAGTACTTC
CAISRDRVSHEQYF
>.|TRBJ2-1|TRBV5-8|.
TGTGCCAGCAGCTTGGCCCGCAATGAGCAGTTCTTC
CASSLARNEQFF
>once|TRBJ2-5|TRBV19|TRBD2
TGTGCCAGTAGTATGACTAGCGGGAGTGGAGAGACCCAGTACTTC
CASSMTSGSGETQYF
>.|TRBJ2-7|TRBV7-2|.
TGTGCCAGCAGTCTAGGATGGCTGAGCTCCTACGAGCAGTACTTC
CASSLGWLSSYEQYF
>.|TRBJ1-6|TRBV5-4|.
TGTGCCAGCAGCTTGGATGAGTTTAATTCACCCCTCCACTTT
CASSLDEFNSPLHF
>.|TRBJ2-1|TRBV9|.
TGTGCCAGCAGCTTACACCCCGACAGTTTTGTCGAGCAGTTCTTC
CASSLHPDSFVEQFF
>.|TRBJ1-1|TRBV7-6|.
TGTGCCAGCAGCTTGTCCTCAGGTGCGAACACTGAAGCTTTCTTT
CASSLSSGANTEAFF
>.|TRBJ2-1|TRBV9|.
TGTGCCAGCAGCGTAGCGAGGGACTTAAACAATGAGCAGTTCTTC
CASSVARDLNNEQFF
>.|TRBJ2-6|TRBV6-1|.
TGTGCCAGCAGTGAATTACCGGGACGGACTACCTCTGGGGCCAACGTCCTGACTTTC
CASSELPGRTTSGANVLTF
>.|TRBJ1-1|TRBV15|TRBD1
TGTGCCACCAGCAGAGTTCAGGGGGGTACTGAAGCTTTCTTT
CATSRVQGGTEAFF
>.|TRBJ2-3|TRBV11-3|.
TGTGCCAGCAGCCCGGGAGCTAGAGATACGCAGTATTTT
CASSPGARDTQYF
>.|TRBJ2-5|TRBV30|TRBD2
TGTGCCTGGAGTCGGCGGGGGGGGCAAGAGACCCAGTACTTC
CAWSRRGGQETQYF
>.|TRBJ1-2|TRBV6-5|.
TGTGCCAGCAGTAGGGGCCCCGGCTATGGCTACACCTTC
CASSRGPGYGYTF
>.|TRBJ2-3|TRBV15|TRBD2
TGTGCCACCAGCAGAGGGTCAGCGGGAGGCACAGATACGCAGTATTTT
CATSRGSAGGTDTQYF
>once|TRBJ1-1|TRBV7-9|.
TGTGCCAGCAGCTCCAGGGCAGGGCTGAACACTGAAGCTTTCTTT
CASSSRAGLNTEAFF
>once|TRBJ1-2|TRBV5-8|TRBD1
TGTGCCAGCAGCGCCGTCCGGACAGGGGATGGCTACACCTTC
CASSAVRTGDGYTF
>.|TRBJ2-6|TRBV5-1|.
TGCGCCAGCAGCCGGGTCCTAGCAAGGGGGGCCAACGTCCTGACTTTC
CASSRVLARGANVLTF
>.|TRBJ2-7|TRBV5-1|.
TGCGCCAGCAGCTTGGCGGTTCAGCGCGAGCAGTACTTC
CASSLAVQREQYF
>.|TRBJ2-3|TRBV3-1/TRBV3-2|TRBD2
TGTGCCAGCAGCCGAACTCCTAGCGGGGGGATCACAGATACGCAGTATTTT
CASSRTPSGGITDTQYF
>.|TRBJ1-4|TRBV2|TRBD1
TGTGCCAGCAGGCCGACAGGGGCGACGGGAAAACTGTTTTTT
CASRPTGATGKLFF
>once|TRBJ2-1|TRBV27|.
TGTGCCAGCAGTTTTAAGACTTCTTACAATGAGCAGTTCTTC
CASSFKTSYNEQFF
>.|TRBJ2-5|TRBV6-6|TRBD2
TGTGCCAGCAGTACTCGGGACTACAAAGAGACCCAGTACTTC
CASSTRDYKETQYF
>.|TRBJ2-5|TRBV3-1/TRBV3-2|TRBD2
TGTGCCAGCAGCCAAGGACTAGCGGGAGTGGAGACCCAGTACTTC
CASSQGLAGVETQYF
>.|TRBJ2-7|TRBV30|.
TGTGCCTGGGACGTAGGGGCTGCCTACGAGCAGTACTTC
CAWDVGAAYEQYF
>.|TRBJ1-4|TRBV5-1|.
TGCGCCAGCAGCTCGAGGGCTGGCAATGAAAAACTGTTTTTT
CASSSRAGNEKLFF
>.|TRBJ2-5|TRBV19|TRBD2
TGTGCCAGTAGTAAGTCGGGAGGGCTAGAGACCCAGTACTTC
CASSKSGGLETQYF
>.|TRBJ2-7|TRBV28|TRBD2
TGTGCCAGCAGTTTAAATTTGATGACTAGCGGGAGAAACGAGCAGTACTTC
CASSLNLMTSGRNEQYF
>.|TRBJ1-4|TRBV5-4|.
TGTGCCAGCAGCTTGAGAGGGATTAATGAAAAACTGTTTTTT
CASSLRGINEKLFF
>.|TRBJ2-1|TRBV24-1|TRBD2
TGTGCCACCAGTGACCCGAGCGGGAGGGTCTACAATGAGCAGTTCTTC
CATSDPSGRVYNEQFF
>few|TRBJ1-1|TRBV5-6|.
TGTGCCAGCAGCCCCCTGCCCGGGAGAGAGGCTGAAGCTTTCTTT
CASSPLPGREAEAFF
>.|TRBJ2-1|TRBV12-3/TRBV12-4|TRBD2
TGTGCCGCCGGGACTAGCGACTACAATGAGCAGTTCTTC
CAAGTSDYNEQFF
>few|TRBJ2-7|TRBV3-1/TRBV3-2|TRBD2
TGTGCCAGCAGCCGGGTTAGCGGGAGGGCGGGTGAGCAGTACTTC
CASSRVSGRAGEQYF
>.|TRBJ2-7|TRBV6-1|TRBD1
TGTGCCAGCAGCGAATGGCCGGGACAGATAGCCTACGAGCAGTACTTC
CASSEWPGQIAYEQYF
>.|TRBJ2-7|TRBV28|TRBD2
TGTGCCAGCGGAGCTGGACTAGCGGGAGGCGGGGTAGGCGAGCAGTACTTC
CASGAGLAGGGVGEQYF
>.|TRBJ1-4|TRBV20-1|TRBD1
TGCAGTGCTAGTGGCGGGACAGGGGATGAAAAACTGTTTTTT
CSASGGTGDEKLFF
>.|TRBJ2-7|TRBV2|.
TGTGCCAGCAGGACAACCCTCTACGAGCAGTACTTC
CASRTTLYEQYF
>.|TRBJ2-5|TRBV6-4|TRBD1
TGTGCCAGCACTGGACAGGAGCCGACCCAGTACTTC
CASTGQEPTQYF